This entry lists 31 T cell receptor beta chains sequenced from one sample in a study of blood T cell repertoires in COVID-19 (dated by TCRdb to about 2020). The receptor library was made with the immunoSEQ multiplex PCR assay. The table was pulled from immuneACCESS by TCRdb, which kept in-frame rearrangements only. Such tables lose some clones; where checked, under half of the loss comes from unresolved V genes, and the rest has no known cause. Here the sample has more than 400,000 clones; over 75% occur a single time. The ten largest clones represent approximately 3% of the sample. Sequenced sample: peripheral blood. These receptors originate from a human donor in a cohort sampled during active COVID-19.

As concerns this clone: This could be a read error, since a much larger clone is one nucleotide away. The sample carries other DNA sequences with the same CDR3. The gene calls are TRBV5-1 and TRBJ1-1, with a weak D call TRBD1 (6 bases). Trimming left V 4 bases short and J 1 base short, with 8 bases between. The germline gives CDR1 SGHRS, CDR2 YFSETQ. The CDR3 has 13 residues. The CDR3 region has the DNA TGCGCCAGCAGCCCGACAGGGAACACTGAAGCTTTCTTT. This translates into CASSPTGNTEAFF.

The rearrangement joins TRBV5-4 to TRBJ2-4; 11 bases fit TRBD1. The CDR3 has 15 residues. V lost 4 bases and J lost 5; bases outside the gene matches: 5. Germline loops: CDR1 SGHNT, CDR2 YYREEE (reference sequence). CDR3 protein: CASSPRGQGENIQYF. The CDR3 coding sequence is TGTGCCAGCAGCCCAAGGGGACAGGGGGAAAACATTCAGTACTTC.

This chain connects TRBV6-4 to TRBJ2-1; 10 bases match TRBD2. V was clipped by 4 bases and J by 7 bases; unmatched bases: 7. The CDR3 is made up of 15 amino acids. Looked up from germline, CDR1 is MRHNA and CDR2 is SNTAGT. CDR3 protein: CASSVEAGGYNEQFF. CDR3 DNA sequence: TGTGCCAGCAGTGTAGAAGCGGGAGGGTATAATGAGCAGTTCTTC.

The chain combines TRBV6-2 or TRBV6-3 with TRBJ2-7; TRBD1 matches 12 bases. The germline V gene encodes CDR1 MNHEY and CDR2 SVGEGT. The CDR3 contains 17 residues. With 2 bases clipped from V and 5 bases from J, the junction kept 10 bases outside the gene matches. CDR3: CASSYRSHGTGGDEQYF. Written as DNA, the CDR3 is TGTGCCAGCAGTTACCGCTCCCACGGGACAGGGGGCGACGAGCAGTACTTC.

The chain carries TRBV19 and TRBJ2-1; the D is unclear. V was trimmed by 6 bases and J by 0 bases, leaving 12 bases between them. The germline V gene has CDR1 LNHDA and CDR2 SQIVND (reference sequence). This CDR3 comprises 15 residues. CDR3 in amino acids: CASRTQVFSYNEQFF. The CDR3 bases are TGTGCCAGTAGGACCCAGGTGTTCTCCTACAATGAGCAGTTCTTC.

The chain uses TRBV7-2 and TRBJ2-2, with TRBD1 matching over 7 bases. There are 16 residues in the CDR3. Germline V CDR1 and CDR2: SGHTA, FQGNSA. V shed 1 base and J 7 bases; nucleotides not matched to a gene: 9. The CDR3 bases are TGTGCCAGCAGCTTAGAAGGGACAGTGTCGGTCGGGGAGCTGTTTTTT. Translation gives CASSLEGTVSVGELFF.

The chain combines TRBV7-3 with TRBJ2-2; D remains ambiguous. The germline V and J ends were trimmed by 7 bases and 3 bases, with 18 bases remaining between them. The CDR3 contains 16 residues. The germline V gene has CDR1 SGHTA and CDR2 FQGTGA. The CDR3 loop reads CASTSALGFYTGELFF. The CDR3 DNA reads TGTGCCAGCACCTCAGCACTGGGCTTCTACACCGGGGAGCTGTTTTTT.

The CDR3 sequence: CASSQGGGPMNTEAFF. The CDR3 nucleotides are TGTGCCAGCAGCCAAGGGGGAGGGCCCATGAACACTGAAGCTTTCTTT. This chain connects TRBV3-1 (or the pseudogene TRBV3-2) to TRBJ1-1; D is ambiguous. The CDR3 contains 16 residues. V was cut by 1 base and J by 0 bases, with 12 bases left in between. Germline lookup yields CDR1 LGHDT and CDR2 YNNKEL (reference sequence).

This chain connects TRBV7-2 to TRBJ2-1; 12 nucleotides agree with TRBD2. V dropped 4 bases and J dropped 12; count of bases not matched to a gene: 19. This CDR3 has 18 amino acids. From germline, CDR1 is SGHTA and CDR2 FQGNSA. The CDR3 DNA reads as TGTGCCAGCAGCTCCGGTAGACTAGCGGGAGAGCTCGGGACGGGGCAGTTCTTC. Translated, it gives CASSSGRLAGELGTGQFF.

The chain recombines TRBV5-8 with TRBJ2-2, with TRBD1 matching 8 bases. This CDR3 comprises 17 residues. V lost 2 bases to trimming and J lost 6 bases; unmatched junction nucleotides: 12. Looked up from germline, CDR1 is SGHTS and CDR2 is YDEGEE. CDR3 protein: CASSFKRTGPVAGELFF. For the CDR3, the DNA is TGTGCCAGCAGCTTTAAAAGGACAGGGCCCGTTGCCGGGGAGCTGTTTTTT. Full variable domain (missing parts from reference TRBV5-8 and TRBJ2-2): EAGVTQSPTHLIKTRGQQATLRCSPISGHTSVYWYQQALGLGLQFLLWYDEGEERNRGNFPPRFSGRQFPNYSSELNVNALELEDSALYLCASSFKRTGPVAGELFFGEGSRLTVL.

This rearrangement joins TRBV5-1 to TRBJ2-3; 7 bases agree with TRBD2. The junction had 13 bases not matched to a gene; V was cut back by 4 bases and J by 5 bases. The CDR3 is 16 residues long. Germline CDR1 reads SGHRS; CDR2 reads YFSETQ. CDR3 coding DNA: TGCGCCAGCAGCCCTAACCCCAGCGGGGAGGGAGATACGCAGTATTTT. Translating gives CASSPNPSGEGDTQYF.

This clone was observed a few times. This chain joins TRBV24-1 and TRBJ2-2; 9 bases map to TRBD2. Losses at the gene ends were 9 bases for V and 5 bases for J; bases not matched to a gene: 9. CDR3 size: 15 residues. Germline values: CDR1 KGHDR, CDR2 SFDVKD. The DNA for the CDR3 is TGTGCCACCGGTCAGGGCGGGAGGGATACCGGGGAGCTGTTTTTT. Amino acids: CATGQGGRDTGELFF.

This chain connects TRBV7-8 to TRBJ2-2; D call uncertain. The germline V gene has CDR1 SGHVS and CDR2 FQNEAQ. The CDR3 loop spans 14 amino acids. The V and J ends lost 4 bases and 3 bases respectively, with 9 bases between them. The chain's CDR3 is CASSSLSYTGELFF. In DNA form, the CDR3 reads TGTGCCAGCAGCTCCCTCTCCTACACCGGGGAGCTGTTTTTT. The full variable domain, completed using reference TRBV7-8 and TRBJ2-2, is GAGVSQSPRYKVAKRGQDVALRCDPISGHVSLFWYQQALGQGPEFLTYFQNEAQLDKSGLPSDRFFAERPEGSVSTLKIQRTQQEDSAVYLCASSSLSYTGELFFGEGSRLTVL.

CDR3 in amino acids: CASSPTGAYEQYF. The DNA for the CDR3 is TGTGCCAGCTCACCGACAGGGGCCTACGAGCAGTACTTC. V usage is TRBV18 and J usage is TRBJ2-7, with 8 bases that match TRBD1. Germline V CDR1 and CDR2: KGHSH, LQKENI. V dropped 3 bases and J dropped 2; count of bases not matched to a gene: 0. This CDR3 spans 13 amino acids.

Worth noting for this clone: One end of the junction does not line up with germline, which may come from a read error. Other nucleotide sequences in the sample specify the same CDR3. CDR3 nucleotides: TGCAGTGCCAGAGGGGGCTATGAGCAGTTCTTC. This translates into CSARGGYEQFF. The V call is TRBV20-1, the J call TRBJ2-1, with 7 bases fitting TRBD1. This CDR3 has 11 amino acids. Germline V gene lookup returns CDR1 DFQATT and CDR2 SNEGSKA (reference sequence).

The CDR3: CAWSAQATDTQYF. In nucleotides, the CDR3 is TGTGCCTGGAGTGCCCAGGCCACAGATACGCAGTATTTT. This sequence joins TRBV30 and TRBJ2-3; D not certain. This CDR3 contains 13 residues. The V end was cut by 1 base, the J end by 2 bases, with 7 bases between. In germline, CDR1 is GTSNPN, CDR2 SVGIG (reference sequence).

This chain connects TRBV5-8 to TRBJ1-5; 7 positions agree with TRBD1. Per germline, CDR1 SGHTS and CDR2 YDEGEE. J gave up 2 bases and V 4 bases, and 6 bases lay outside the gene matches. The CDR3 loop spans 15 amino acids. CDR3 protein: CASSARGLGNQPQHF. Written as DNA, the CDR3 is TGTGCCAGCAGCGCTAGGGGGCTAGGCAATCAGCCCCAGCATTTT.

V is TRBV3-1 (or the pseudogene TRBV3-2) and J is TRBJ1-5; 7 bases agree with TRBD1. V was clipped by 0 bases and J by 4 bases; unmatched bases: 3. The CDR3 consists of 15 residues. CDR1 and CDR2 (germline): LGHDT, YNNKEL (reference sequence). In DNA form, the CDR3 reads TGTGCCAGCAGCCAAGACAGGGGGACTAATCAGCCCCAGCATTTT. Protein: CASSQDRGTNQPQHF.

The chain combines TRBV28 with TRBJ1-4, with 8 bases lining up with TRBD1. The CDR3 is 16 residues long. From germline, CDR1 is MDHEN and CDR2 SYDVKM. The trim removed 6 bases at V and 4 bases at J, leaving 10 bases unmatched. The CDR3 is CASRTDRARGNEKLFF. CDR3 in DNA: TGTGCCAGCAGAACGGACAGGGCACGGGGTAATGAAAAACTGTTTTTT.

The chain combines TRBV7-2 with TRBJ1-6; D gene uncertain. The CDR3 sequence is 14 residues long. V was pared by 1 base and J by 9 bases, with 10 bases between. CDR1 is SGHTA, CDR2 FQGNSA, per germline. The CDR3 DNA is TGTGCCAGCAGCTTAGTACCAGAGGGTTCACCCCTCCACTTT. Protein sequence: CASSLVPEGSPLHF.

V is TRBV27 and J is TRBJ2-3; the match to TRBD2 covers 8 bases. This CDR3 region has 16 residues. The germline gives CDR1 MNHEY, CDR2 SMNVEV (reference sequence). J gave up 5 bases and V 2 bases, and 9 bases lay outside the gene matches. As DNA, the CDR3 is TGTGCCAGCAGTTTAAATCAAGCGGGAGTTGTAGATACGCAGTATTTT. Its protein product is CASSLNQAGVVDTQYF.

The chain employs TRBV7-9 and TRBJ2-1; TRBD2 matches at 8 bases. The CDR3 loop spans 16 amino acids. The germline V gene encodes CDR1 SEHNR and CDR2 FQNEAQ (reference sequence). Germline trimming cut 1 base from V and 4 bases from J; bases unmatched to any gene: 6. This CDR3 reads CASSLGWREEYNEQFF. The CDR3 nucleotides read TGTGCCAGCAGCTTAGGGTGGCGGGAGGAATACAATGAGCAGTTCTTC.

In the case of this clone: The sample carries other DNA sequences with the same CDR3. The chain employs TRBV5-1 and TRBJ2-1, with 9 bases aligning to TRBD2. Germline V gene lookup returns CDR1 SGHRS and CDR2 YFSETQ. CDR3 length equals 16 residues. V dropped 1 base and J dropped 4; count of bases not matched to a gene: 6. CDR3 region: CASSLSGSGSYNEQFF. As DNA, the CDR3 is TGCGCCAGCAGCTTGTCGGGTAGCGGGAGTTACAATGAGCAGTTCTTC. The whole variable domain, filled in from reference TRBV5-1 and TRBJ2-1, reads KAGVTQTPRYLIKTRGQQVTLSCSPISGHRSVSWYQQTPGQGLQFLFEYFSETQRNKGNFPGRFSGRQFSNSRSEMNVSTLELGDSALYLCASSLSGSGSYNEQFFGPGTRLTVL.

The chain carries TRBV19 and TRBJ2-2; 12 nucleotides match TRBD2. The ends lost 6 bases at V and 2 bases at J; junction bases unmatched: 7. The germline V gene has CDR1 LNHDA and CDR2 SQIVND (reference sequence). CDR3 size: 17 residues. For the CDR3, the DNA is TGTGCCAGTAGGACTAGCGGGAGAGAGGGAAACACCGGGGAGCTGTTTTTT. It yields the protein CASRTSGREGNTGELFF. The entire variable domain, with the rest obtained from reference TRBV19 and TRBJ2-2, is as follows: DGGITQSPKYLFRKEGQNVTLSCEQNLNHDAMYWYRQDPGQGLRLIYYSQIVNDFQKGDIAEGYSVSREKKESFPLTVTSAQKNPTAFYLCASRTSGREGNTGELFFGEGSRLTVL.

This clone was detected a few times. Its ends do not fully match the called genes, so a read error is possible. V is TRBV27 and J is TRBJ1-1; TRBD1 aligns across 9 bases. Germline CDR1 and CDR2: MNHEY and SMNVEV (reference sequence). The CDR3 has 15 amino acids. Here the CDR3 reads CASRTAGTGNAEAFF. DNA of the CDR3: TGTGCCAGCAGAACCGCCGGGACAGGGAACGCTGAAGCTTTCTTT.

The V gene is TRBV6-5, the J gene TRBJ1-1; the D gene is possibly TRBD1 (5 bases). CDR3 length: 14 amino acids. V was shortened by 6 bases and J by 1 base, with 12 bases between the two germline ends. Germline values: CDR1 MNHEY, CDR2 SVGAGI. CDR3 in DNA: TGTGCCAGCAGGGGAGGCCAGGGGAACACTGAAGCTTTCTTT. Protein sequence: CASRGGQGNTEAFF.

CDR3 coding DNA: TGTGCCAGCAGCTTGACTAGCGGTAGTGAGCAGTACTTC. It translates to CASSLTSGSEQYF. This chain links TRBV5-4 with TRBJ2-7, with 8 nucleotides matching TRBD2. V gave up 1 base and J gave up 7 bases; unmatched junction bases: 4. From germline, CDR1 is SGHNT and CDR2 YYREEE (reference sequence). The CDR3 is made up of 13 amino acids.

This chain links TRBV7-3 with TRBJ2-1, with TRBD2 matching 12 bases. V was pared by 4 bases and J by 3 bases, with 4 bases of the junction left unmatched. CDR1 and CDR2 (germline): SGHTA, FQGTGA. CDR3 length equals 16 residues. This chain's CDR3 is CASSSRTSGNYNEQFF. The CDR3 DNA is TGTGCCAGCAGCTCCAGGACTAGCGGGAACTACAATGAGCAGTTCTTC.

V usage is TRBV5-1 and J usage is TRBJ2-3; D gene uncertain. This CDR3 region has 11 residues. Germline V CDR1 and CDR2: SGHRS, YFSETQ. With 7 bases removed from V and 4 bases from J, the gap between germline ends came to 7 bases. This CDR3 reads CASSQADTQYF. The CDR3 nucleotides read TGCGCCAGCTCCCAGGCAGATACGCAGTATTTT.

The V gene is TRBV5-1, the J gene TRBJ1-3; perhaps TRBD1 as D (6 bases). The V and J ends lost 1 base and 0 bases respectively, with 8 bases between them. The CDR3 has 15 residues. Germline CDR1 is SGHRS and CDR2 is YFSETQ. CDR3 amino acids: CASSLRGGSGNTIYF. CDR3 nucleotides: TGCGCCAGCAGCTTGAGAGGGGGCTCTGGAAACACCATATATTTT.

The rearrangement uses TRBV5-1 and TRBJ1-1; D is unclear. This CDR3 has 14 residues. Germline CDR1 SGHRS, CDR2 YFSETQ. Deletions cut 0 bases from V and 8 bases from J, with 14 bases between. The CDR3 nucleotides are TGCGCCAGCAGCTTGGTGCTGGGCTCCGAGGAAGCTTTCTTT. Translated, it gives CASSLVLGSEEAFF.